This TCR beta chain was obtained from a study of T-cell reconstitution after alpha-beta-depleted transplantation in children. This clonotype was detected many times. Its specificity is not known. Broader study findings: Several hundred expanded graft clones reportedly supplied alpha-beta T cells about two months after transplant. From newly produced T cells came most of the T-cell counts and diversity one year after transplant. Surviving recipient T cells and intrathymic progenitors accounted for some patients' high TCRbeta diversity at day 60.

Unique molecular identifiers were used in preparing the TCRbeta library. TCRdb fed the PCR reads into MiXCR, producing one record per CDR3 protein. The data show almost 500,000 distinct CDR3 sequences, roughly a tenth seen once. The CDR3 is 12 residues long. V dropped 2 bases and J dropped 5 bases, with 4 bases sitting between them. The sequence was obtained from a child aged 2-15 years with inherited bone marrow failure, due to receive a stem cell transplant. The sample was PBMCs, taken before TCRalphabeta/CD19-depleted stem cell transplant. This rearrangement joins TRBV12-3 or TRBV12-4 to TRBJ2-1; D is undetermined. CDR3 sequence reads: CASSLPDNEQFF. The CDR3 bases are TGTGCCAGCAGTTTACCAGACAATGAGCAGTTCTTC.